A single sample is the source of the 14 T cell receptor beta chains below, sequenced in a study of Ad26.COV2.S vaccination and SARS-CoV-2 variants. Clones were sequenced by immunoSEQ multiplex PCR, and TCRdb holds only the in-frame ones, with some missing. The sample has hundreds of thousands of clones; about 90% are singletons. Treatment reported: around 19 received Ad26.COV2.S at low or high dose, single or two shots; roughly five received placebo; per-sample allocation not given. Specimens were obtained on day 63 following the first vaccine or placebo injection. The material sequenced was peripheral blood, taken in a trial of Ad26.COV2.S vaccine versus placebo. All receptors derive from a person aged 18 to 65 who received the Ad26.COV2.S COVID-19 vaccine or a placebo.

The V gene is TRBV18, the J gene TRBJ1-5; perhaps TRBD1 as D (6 bases). This CDR3 contains 14 residues. V was trimmed by 3 bases and J by 10 bases, leaving 16 bases between them. Per germline, CDR1 KGHSH and CDR2 LQKENI. As DNA, the CDR3 is TGTGCCAGCTCACCGGAACCCCAAGGGGGTCCCCAGCATTTT. Its translation is CASSPEPQGGPQHF.

The chain is built from TRBV7-8 and TRBJ2-7; no firm D call. V shed 2 bases and J shed 3 bases, with 8 bases lying between them. The CDR3 contains 13 residues. Germline V CDR1 and CDR2: SGHVS, FQNEAQ. The DNA of the CDR3 is TGTGCCAGCAGCTTACCCCAGGACTACGAGCAGTACTTC. Translating gives CASSLPQDYEQYF.

The genes are TRBV7-9 and TRBJ1-2, with D hard to call. Trimming shortened V by 2 bases and J by 6 bases, and 13 bases separated the two germline ends. This CDR3 has 14 amino acids. Germline values: CDR1 SEHNR, CDR2 FQNEAQ (reference sequence). The CDR3 nucleotides are TGTGCCAGCAGCTTATACTCTGTACCCGATGGCTACACCTTC. Amino acid sequence: CASSLYSVPDGYTF.

The chain combines TRBV19 with TRBJ1-1; D is ambiguous. Germline CDR1 reads LNHDA; CDR2 reads SQIVND (reference sequence). The CDR3 consists of 13 residues. Trimming took off 3 bases at V and 1 base at J, with 6 bases between the two ends. The CDR3 region is CASSMGRNTEAFF. In DNA, the CDR3 is TGTGCCAGTAGTATGGGAAGGAACACTGAAGCTTTCTTT.

For this clone: Within the sample, other DNA sequences also encode this same CDR3. The chain carries TRBV5-4 and TRBJ2-3, with a weak D call TRBD1 (5 bases). Germline loops: CDR1 SGHNT, CDR2 YYREEE (reference sequence). This CDR3 is built from 14 residues. Between the trimmed V and J ends, which lost 4 bases and 0 bases, there was a span of 9 bases. CDR3 in amino acids: CASSLGQSTDTQYF. The DNA for the CDR3 is TGTGCCAGCAGCCTGGGGCAGAGCACAGATACGCAGTATTTT.

The V and J genes are TRBV5-4 and TRBJ1-5, with TRBD1 matching over 9 bases. The CDR3 has 14 residues. V shed 4 bases, J shed 4 bases, and the junction held 3 bases outside the gene matches. Germline V CDR1 and CDR2: SGHNT, YYREEE (reference sequence). CDR3 DNA sequence: TGTGCCAGCAGCCGACAGGGGGTTAATCAGCCCCAGCATTTT. It translates to CASSRQGVNQPQHF.

With regard to this clone: This sample also contains other DNA sequences that code for the same CDR3. V is TRBV7-9 and J is TRBJ1-1; D possibly corresponds to TRBD1 (6 bases). Trimming stripped 1 base from V and 0 bases from J, with 6 bases between. This CDR3 comprises 14 residues. Germline lookup yields CDR1 SEHNR and CDR2 FQNEAQ (reference sequence). The CDR3 is CASSLGQVNTEAFF. Written as DNA, the CDR3 is TGTGCCAGCAGCTTAGGACAGGTGAACACTGAAGCTTTCTTT.

The CDR3 sequence is CASSLEAGKYEQYF. The CDR3 region has the DNA TGTGCCAGCAGCTTAGAGGCAGGGAAATACGAGCAGTACTTC. The gene calls are TRBV11-2 and TRBJ2-7; perhaps TRBD1 as D (5 bases). Between the trimmed V and J ends, which lost 0 bases and 4 bases, there was a span of 10 bases. Germline V gene lookup returns CDR1 SGHAT and CDR2 FQNNGV. The CDR3 sequence is 14 residues long.

CDR3 DNA sequence: TGTGCCAGCAGCTCCCCCTGGTTGCACGGGGAGCTGTTTTTT. Residues: CASSSPWLHGELFF. The V and J genes are TRBV7-8 and TRBJ2-2; D not certain. V lost 4 bases and J lost 7, with 13 bases in between. The CDR3 extends over 14 amino acids. The germline V gene has CDR1 SGHVS and CDR2 FQNEAQ.

V gene TRBV4-2 combines with J gene TRBJ1-1, with 9 bases that match TRBD1. Germline trimming cut 0 bases from V and 3 bases from J; bases unmatched to any gene: 2. Germline V gene lookup returns CDR1 LGHNA and CDR2 YNFKEQ. The CDR3 consists of 15 residues. The DNA for the CDR3 is TGTGCCAGCAGCCAAGAAGGACAGGGGTACACTGAAGCTTTCTTT. As protein: CASSQEGQGYTEAFF.

This clone was observed once. The rearrangement uses TRBV5-1 and TRBJ2-5, with D unclear. The CDR3 covers 16 residues. Germline CDR1 and CDR2: SGHRS and YFSETQ. Trimming pared 4 bases from V and 1 base from J, leaving 17 bases between. For the CDR3, the DNA is TGCGCCAGCAGCCCGGGCGCCGATTGGGTCCAAGAGACCCAGTACTTC. Translating it yields CASSPGADWVQETQYF.

J is TRBJ2-4 and V is TRBV19; TRBD2 matches at 7 bases. The junction had 7 bases not matched to a gene; V was cut back by 5 bases and J by 0 bases. Germline CDR1 is LNHDA and CDR2 is SQIVND (reference sequence). This CDR3 contains 16 residues. CDR3 bases: TGTGCCAGTAGTGACGGGAGGAGGGTAGCCAAAAACATTCAGTACTTC. Translated, it gives CASSDGRRVAKNIQYF.

This clone was counted once. The chain is built from TRBV7-9 and TRBJ2-2; maybe TRBD2 (6 bases). Between the trimmed V and J ends, which lost 0 bases and 5 bases, there was a span of 13 bases. CDR3 length equals 16 residues. From germline, CDR1 is SEHNR and CDR2 FQNEAQ (reference sequence). The CDR3 sequence is CASSLAFGGGTGELFF. CDR3 DNA sequence: TGTGCCAGCAGCTTAGCGTTTGGGGGAGGAACCGGGGAGCTGTTTTTT.

The chain recombines TRBV29-1 with TRBJ2-7; no reliable D call. Germline CDR1 reads SQVTM; CDR2 reads ANQGSEA. This CDR3 spans 11 amino acids. Trimming removed 5 bases at V and 6 bases at J, with 11 bases between. CDR3 in DNA: TGCAGCGTTCGGTTAGCCCTCGAGCAGTACTTC. As protein: CSVRLALEQYF.